This entry lists 24 T cell receptor beta chains sequenced from one sample in a study of shared clonotypes between healthy human individuals. Libraries were prepared by immunoSEQ multiplex PCR; TCRdb keeps only in-frame clonotypes and omits some of them. The sample comprises under 80,000 clones, 62% of which are singletons, and around 50% rests with the top ten. The material sequenced was memory CD8+ T cells sorted from blood. The subset was: CD45RO+ cells pooled with CCR7-negative TemRA cells. The receptors originated from a man younger than 45 in good health.

As for this clone: A much larger clonotype is one base distant, so this may be a read error. This chain links TRBV4-3 with TRBJ2-1; TRBD1 matches 12 bases. The CDR3 spans 15 residues. From germline, CDR1 is LGHNA and CDR2 YSLEER. The trim removed 0 bases at V and 13 bases at J, leaving 7 bases unmatched. CDR3 region: CASSQEGYGTGGQFF. Written as DNA, the CDR3 is TGCGCCAGCAGCCAAGAGGGATACGGGACAGGGGGCCAGTTCTTC.

In regard to this clone: A far bigger clonotype differs at one base, so this is likely a read error. The sample carries other DNA sequences with the same CDR3. V gene TRBV5-4 combines with J gene TRBJ2-5; D not certain. Germline loops: CDR1 SGHNT, CDR2 YYREEE (reference sequence). V was trimmed by 4 bases and J by 5 bases, leaving 21 bases between them. The CDR3 covers 16 residues. In DNA, the CDR3 is TGTGCCAGCAGCCAAGATCGGGCTAGGACCCTGGAGACCCAGTACTTC. Amino acids: CASSQDRARTLETQYF.

CDR3 residues: CASSARLAGVSYEQYF. The CDR3 DNA is TGTGCCAGCAGCGCCAGACTAGCGGGAGTATCCTACGAGCAGTACTTC. The chain has TRBV7-6 and TRBJ2-7; TRBD2 matches at 12 bases. Per the germline V gene, CDR1 is SGHVS and CDR2 is FNYEAQ. With 5 bases clipped from V and 1 base from J, the junction kept 6 bases outside the gene matches. There are 16 residues in the CDR3.

The chain recombines TRBV27 with TRBJ2-5, with 10 bases matching TRBD1. V trimming: 6 bases; J trimming: 6 bases; junction bases outside the gene matches: 4. The CDR3 is 13 residues long. Germline values: CDR1 MNHEY, CDR2 SMNVEV (reference sequence). CDR3 sequence: CASRTGGAKTQYF. The CDR3 nucleotides are TGTGCCAGCAGGACAGGGGGCGCAAAGACCCAGTACTTC.

The chain couples TRBV29-1 to TRBJ2-6; no clear D gene. The CDR3 is 12 amino acids. Germline-derived CDR1 and CDR2 are SQVTM and ANQGSEA. The V end was cut by 4 bases, the J end by 5 bases, with 6 bases between. The chain's CDR3 is CSVASRANVLTF. CDR3 coding DNA: TGCAGCGTTGCAAGTCGGGCCAACGTCCTGACTTTC. The variable domain in full, completed from reference TRBV29-1 and TRBJ2-6, reads SAVISQKPSRDICQRGTSLTIQCQVDSQVTMMFWYRQQPGQSLTLIATANQGSEATYESGFVIDKFPISRPNLTFSTLTVSNMSPEDSSIYLCSVASRANVLTFGAGSRLTVL.

The chain is built from TRBV5-6 and TRBJ2-1; weak D call: TRBD2 (6 bases). Germline CDR1 SGHDT, CDR2 YYEEEE. The CDR3 is 15 amino acids. Between the trimmed V and J ends, which lost 3 bases and 4 bases, there was a span of 14 bases. DNA for the CDR3: TGTGCCAGCAGCTCATGGGAGCGGGTTTACAATGAGCAGTTCTTC. Its translation is CASSSWERVYNEQFF.

This CDR3 reads CASSIRLRGRRYGYTF. In DNA form, the CDR3 reads TGTGCCAGCAGCATTAGGCTTCGGGGGCGGCGATATGGCTACACCTTC. The chain couples TRBV5-4 to TRBJ1-2; D might be TRBD1 (6 bases). Germline CDR1 reads SGHNT; CDR2 reads YYREEE (reference sequence). The CDR3 contains 16 residues. The V and J ends lost 4 bases and 5 bases respectively, with 21 bases between them. Drawing the rest from reference TRBV5-4 and TRBJ1-2, the complete variable domain is ETGVTQSPTHLIKTRGQQVTLRCSSQSGHNTVSWYQQALGQGPQFIFQYYREEENGRGNFPPRFSGLQFPNYSSELNVNALELDDSALYLCASSIRLRGRRYGYTFGSGTRLTVV.

The chain joins TRBV2 to TRBJ2-2; 10 bases agree with TRBD2. The CDR3 is 14 amino acids. Germline V gives CDR1 SNHLY, CDR2 FYNNEI. After removal of 7 bases from V and 5 bases from J, the junction contained 4 bases not matched to a gene. In DNA form, the CDR3 reads TGTGCCAGCATACAAGCGGGAGGGACCGGGGAGCTGTTTTTT. It codes for CASIQAGGTGELFF.

The chain combines TRBV5-5 with TRBJ1-2; 7 bases map to TRBD1. Germline CDR1 SGHKS, CDR2 YYEKEE (reference sequence). CDR3 length: 18 amino acids. Losses at the gene ends were 0 bases for V and 3 bases for J; bases not matched to a gene: 14. The CDR3 nucleotides are TGTGCCAGCAGCTTGGCCGACAGGGTATGGTATCTCGACTATGGCTACACCTTC. Translating it yields CASSLADRVWYLDYGYTF.

The rearrangement links TRBV7-8 to TRBJ2-3; D is undetermined. The ends were cut back, 6 bases at V and 6 bases at J, with 10 bases in the middle. This CDR3 region has 12 residues. Germline-derived CDR1 and CDR2 are SGHVS and FQNEAQ. CDR3 DNA: TGTGCCAGCAGTCCCGGCCAGGATACGCAGTATTTT. Translating gives CASSPGQDTQYF.

This clone has a single count. The chain recombines TRBV7-6 with TRBJ2-5, with 8 bases lining up with TRBD1. Looked up from germline, CDR1 is SGHVS and CDR2 is FNYEAQ. The CDR3 spans 15 residues. The J segment lost 5 bases and the V segment lost 4 bases, leaving 9 bases of the junction unmatched. CDR3 in amino acids: CASSYETGVLETQYF. The CDR3 DNA reads TGTGCCAGCAGCTACGAGACAGGGGTGCTTGAGACCCAGTACTTC.

The chain carries TRBV5-6 and TRBJ2-1, with D unresolved. The CDR3 length is 12 residues. Germline V gives CDR1 SGHDT, CDR2 YYEEEE. V lost 5 bases and J 5 bases, leaving 8 bases between the germline ends. The CDR3 protein is CASSQMDNEQFF. CDR3 DNA: TGTGCCAGCAGTCAAATGGACAATGAGCAGTTCTTC.

This chain joins TRBV5-3 and TRBJ2-4; 7 nucleotides line up with TRBD1. TRBV5-3 is an ORF; its function is uncertain. This CDR3 comprises 14 residues. Germline trimming cut 10 bases from V and 7 bases from J; bases unmatched to any gene: 14. In nucleotides, the CDR3 is TGTGCCGGCCAACGGGCACAGGGGTTGAACATTCAGTACTTC. Protein: CAGQRAQGLNIQYF.

This clone was observed at least ten times. This chain links TRBV2 with TRBJ2-7; D possibly corresponds to TRBD1 (5 bases). The germline V gene encodes CDR1 SNHLY and CDR2 FYNNEI. The CDR3 totals 12 residues. V dropped 7 bases and J dropped 3 bases, with 10 bases sitting between them. This chain's CDR3 is CASKGRGYEQYF. The CDR3, as DNA: TGTGCCAGCAAAGGAAGGGGCTACGAGCAGTACTTC. The full variable domain, rest sourced from reference TRBV2 and TRBJ2-7, is EPEVTQTPSHQVTQMGQEVILRCVPISNHLYFYWYRQILGQKVEFLVSFYNNEISEKSEIFDDQFSVERPDGSNFTLKIRSTKLEDSAMYFCASKGRGYEQYFGPGTRLTVT.

This clone has just a few counts. The chain has TRBV30 and TRBJ2-7; 9 positions match TRBD1. The CDR3 covers 14 residues. The germline V gene has CDR1 GTSNPN and CDR2 SVGIG (reference sequence). Trimming cost V 3 bases and J 5 bases; bases outside gene matches: 8. The DNA of the CDR3 is TGTGCCTGGAGGACCGGGACAGGGTCCCACGAGCAGTACTTC. The encoded protein is CAWRTGTGSHEQYF.

The genes are TRBV5-8 and TRBJ1-1; perhaps TRBD1 as D (5 bases). Germline V CDR1 and CDR2: SGHTS, YDEGEE. The CDR3 length is 13 residues. With 7 bases removed from V and 1 base from J, the gap between germline ends came to 11 bases. This CDR3 reads CASLLRGNTEAFF. The DNA for the CDR3 is TGTGCCAGCCTCCTGAGGGGGAACACTGAAGCTTTCTTT.

V and J are TRBV11-3 and TRBJ2-2; no reliable D call. Trimming removed 0 bases at V and 6 bases at J, with 2 bases between. CDR1 and CDR2 (germline): SGHNT, YENEEA. CDR3 length equals 12 residues. The CDR3 coding sequence is TGTGCCAGCAGCTTAGAAGCCGGGGAGCTGTTTTTT. Protein product: CASSLEAGELFF.

The chain joins TRBV25-1 to TRBJ2-7; D is ambiguous. Trimming took 3 bases from V and 3 from J, leaving 12 bases between them. Germline V gives CDR1 MGHDK, CDR2 SYGVNS. The CDR3 sequence is 14 residues long. CDR3 residues: CASSESQESYEQYF. CDR3 in DNA: TGTGCCAGCAGTGAGTCTCAGGAAAGCTACGAGCAGTACTTC.

The chain joins TRBV29-1 to TRBJ2-3, with D unresolved. The CDR3 is 12 amino acids. The V end lost 6 bases, the J end lost 1 base, and 8 bases lay between the germline ends. Germline V lookup: CDR1 SQVTM, CDR2 ANQGSEA. Here the CDR3 DNA reads TGCAGCGTAGACGACGGCACAGATACGCAGTATTTT. Protein sequence: CSVDDGTDTQYF.

This chain joins TRBV7-6 and TRBJ1-1; D unclear. This CDR3 region has 13 residues. The ends were cut back, 1 base at V and 1 base at J, with 4 bases in the middle. CDR1 is SGHVS, CDR2 FNYEAQ, per germline. The CDR3 protein is CASSLGRNTEAFF. The DNA of the CDR3 is TGTGCCAGCAGCTTAGGGCGGAACACTGAAGCTTTCTTT.

The chain links TRBV18 to TRBJ2-7, with 7 bases matching TRBD1. CDR3 length equals 15 residues. Trimming took 3 bases from V and 3 from J; bases not matched to a gene: 8. CDR1 and CDR2 (germline): KGHSH, LQKENI. The CDR3 coding sequence is TGTGCCAGCTCACCCCAGACAGGGAAGATCTACGAGCAGTACTTC. This gives the protein CASSPQTGKIYEQYF.

This clone has only a few counts. The V call is TRBV4-3, the J call TRBJ1-2; D remains ambiguous. The germline V gene has CDR1 LGHNA and CDR2 YSLEER. This CDR3 spans 14 amino acids. Deletions cut 1 base from V and 5 bases from J, with 11 bases between. This CDR3 is CASSQAEREYGYTF. In DNA form, the CDR3 reads TGCGCCAGCAGCCAAGCGGAGAGGGAGTATGGCTACACCTTC.

The sample holds one count of this clone. The chain has TRBV15 and TRBJ2-7; D is tentatively TRBD1 or TRBD2 (6 bases each). Germline CDR1 is LNHNV and CDR2 is YYDKDF (reference sequence). The V and J ends lost 4 bases and 2 bases respectively, with 18 bases between them. The CDR3 is made up of 16 amino acids. CDR3 coding DNA: TGTGCCACCAGCACCCCAAGGGGGGTTTCCCCCTACGAGCAGTACTTC. It encodes CATSTPRGVSPYEQYF.

A few counts support this clone. This chain joins TRBV6-4 and TRBJ2-3; 10 bases are a match to TRBD2. The CDR3 sequence is 15 residues long. Germline lookup yields CDR1 MRHNA and CDR2 SNTAGT. V lost 6 bases to trimming and J lost 2 bases; unmatched junction nucleotides: 5. CDR3 protein: CASSPLAGDTDTQYF. In DNA, the CDR3 is TGTGCCAGCAGCCCTCTAGCGGGAGACACAGATACGCAGTATTTT.